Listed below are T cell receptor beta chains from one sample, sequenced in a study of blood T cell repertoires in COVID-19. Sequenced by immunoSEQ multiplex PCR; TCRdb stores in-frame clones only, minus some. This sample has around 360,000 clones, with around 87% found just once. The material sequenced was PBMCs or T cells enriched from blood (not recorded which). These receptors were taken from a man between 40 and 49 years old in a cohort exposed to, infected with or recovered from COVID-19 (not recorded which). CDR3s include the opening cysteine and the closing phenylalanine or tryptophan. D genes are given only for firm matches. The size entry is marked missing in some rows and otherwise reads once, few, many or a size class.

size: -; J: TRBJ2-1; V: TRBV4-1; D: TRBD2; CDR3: CASSQGLAGGFRNEQFF; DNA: TGCGCCAGCAGCCAGGGACTAGCGGGAGGGTTTCGGAATGAGCAGTTCTTC
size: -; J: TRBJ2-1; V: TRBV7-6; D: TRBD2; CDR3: CASSLVPREVWFF; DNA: TGTGCCAGCAGCTTAGTCCCCCGGGAGGTATGGTTCTTC
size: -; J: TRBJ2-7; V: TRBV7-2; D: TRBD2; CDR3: CASSIRSGTSSYEQYF; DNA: TGTGCCAGCAGCATACGCTCCGGGACTAGCTCCTACGAGCAGTACTTC
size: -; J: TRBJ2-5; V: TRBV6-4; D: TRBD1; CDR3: CASPDRGYQETQYF; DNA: TGTGCCAGTCCAGACAGGGGGTACCAAGAGACCCAGTACTTC
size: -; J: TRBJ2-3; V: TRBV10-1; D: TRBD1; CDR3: CASSESWTGGQDTQYF; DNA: TGCGCCAGCAGTGAGTCGTGGACAGGGGGCCAGGATACGCAGTATTTT
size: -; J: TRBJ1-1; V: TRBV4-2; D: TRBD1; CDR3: CASRSRDSEAFF; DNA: TGTGCCAGCAGAAGCCGGGACAGTGAAGCTTTCTTT
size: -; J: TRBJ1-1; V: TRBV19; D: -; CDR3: CASSWGQNTEAFF; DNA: TGTGCCAGTAGCTGGGGGCAGAACACTGAAGCTTTCTTT
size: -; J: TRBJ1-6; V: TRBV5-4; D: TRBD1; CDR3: CASSLDRGGSPLHF; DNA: TGTGCCAGCAGCTTGGACAGGGGTGGCTCACCCCTCCACTTT
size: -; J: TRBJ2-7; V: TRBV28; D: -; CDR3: CASSLQYEQYF; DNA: TGTGCCAGCAGCTTACAGTACGAGCAGTACTTC
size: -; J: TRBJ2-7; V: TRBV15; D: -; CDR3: CATSTGMDEQYF; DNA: TGTGCCACCAGCACAGGTATGGACGAGCAGTACTTC
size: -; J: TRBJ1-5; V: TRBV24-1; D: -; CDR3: CATSARDFNQPQHF; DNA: TGTGCCACCAGTGCCCGGGACTTCAATCAGCCCCAGCATTTT
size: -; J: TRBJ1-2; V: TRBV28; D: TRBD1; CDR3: CASTDRVLNYGYTF; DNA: TGTGCCAGCACAGACAGGGTTTTAAACTATGGCTACACCTTC
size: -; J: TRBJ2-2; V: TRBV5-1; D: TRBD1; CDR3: CASSQGQGNTGELFF; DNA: TGCGCCAGCAGCCAAGGACAGGGAAACACCGGGGAGCTGTTTTTT
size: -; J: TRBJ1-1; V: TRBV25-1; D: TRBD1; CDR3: CASSDPGQGRAFF; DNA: TGTGCCAGCAGTGACCCCGGACAGGGTAGAGCTTTCTTT
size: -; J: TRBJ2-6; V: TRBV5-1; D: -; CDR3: CASSLDGAAGANVLTF; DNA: TGCGCCAGCAGCTTGGATGGTGCGGCTGGGGCCAACGTCCTGACTTTC
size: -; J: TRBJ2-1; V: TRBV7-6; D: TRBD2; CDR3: CASSLAARLAGGNEQFF; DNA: TGTGCCAGCAGCTTAGCGGCTCGACTAGCGGGAGGCAATGAGCAGTTCTTC
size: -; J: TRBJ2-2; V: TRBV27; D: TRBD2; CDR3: CASSLSAGGPRLGELFF; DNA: TGTGCCAGCAGTTTATCGGCGGGAGGGCCTCGCCTCGGGGAGCTGTTTTTT
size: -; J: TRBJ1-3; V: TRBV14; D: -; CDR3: CASSQASGNTIYF; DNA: TGTGCCAGCAGCCAGGCCTCTGGAAACACCATATATTTT
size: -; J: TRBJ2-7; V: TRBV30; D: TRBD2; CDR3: CAWSDSGSYEQYF; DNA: TGTGCCTGGAGCGATAGCGGGAGTTACGAGCAGTACTTC
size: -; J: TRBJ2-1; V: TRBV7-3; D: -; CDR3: CASSLMASLMGEQFF; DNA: TGTGCCAGCAGCTTAATGGCTAGTCTAATGGGTGAGCAGTTCTTC
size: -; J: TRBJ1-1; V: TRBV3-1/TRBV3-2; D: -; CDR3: CASSRSIQMNTEAFF; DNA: TGTGCCAGCAGCCGGAGCATCCAGATGAACACTGAAGCTTTCTTT
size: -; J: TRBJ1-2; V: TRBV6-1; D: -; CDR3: CASSESGDYGYTF; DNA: TGTGCCAGCAGTGAATCAGGGGACTATGGCTACACCTTC
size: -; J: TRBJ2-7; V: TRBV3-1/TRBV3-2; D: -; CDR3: CASSQVGSSSYEQYF; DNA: TGTGCCAGCAGCCAAGTGGGCAGTAGCTCCTACGAGCAGTACTTC
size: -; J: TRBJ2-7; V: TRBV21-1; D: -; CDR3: CASSKGGDRGLFYEQYF; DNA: TGTGCCAGCAGCAAAGGGGGGGACAGGGGATTATTCTACGAGCAGTACTTC
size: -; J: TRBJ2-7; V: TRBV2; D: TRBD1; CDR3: CASSKGQGIWEQYF; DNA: TGTGCCAGCAGTAAGGGACAGGGTATCTGGGAGCAGTACTTC
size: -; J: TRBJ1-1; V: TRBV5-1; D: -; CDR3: CASSPNPGEVGTEAFF; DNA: TGCGCCAGCAGCCCGAACCCAGGGGAAGTGGGCACTGAAGCTTTCTTT
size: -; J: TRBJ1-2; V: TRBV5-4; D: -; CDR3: CASSLAGISYGYTF; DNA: TGTGCCAGCAGCTTGGCAGGGATTAGCTATGGCTACACCTTC
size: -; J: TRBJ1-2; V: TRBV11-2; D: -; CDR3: CASSFSDGGYGYTF; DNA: TGTGCCAGCAGCTTCTCGGACGGGGGCTATGGCTACACCTTC
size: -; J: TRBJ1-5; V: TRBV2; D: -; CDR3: CASSAGNNQPQHF; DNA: TGTGCCAGCAGTGCAGGGAACAATCAGCCCCAGCATTTT
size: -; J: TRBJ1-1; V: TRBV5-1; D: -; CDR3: CASSLFNLNTEAFF; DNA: TGCGCCAGCAGCTTGTTCAACTTGAACACTGAAGCTTTCTTT
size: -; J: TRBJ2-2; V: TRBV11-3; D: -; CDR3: CASSPRSSGELFF; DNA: TGTGCCAGCAGCCCACGGAGTTCCGGGGAGCTGTTTTTT
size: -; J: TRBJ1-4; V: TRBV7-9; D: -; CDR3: CASSPVAPGEGEKLFF; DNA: TGTGCCAGCAGCCCCGTCGCCCCGGGGGAAGGTGAAAAACTGTTTTTT
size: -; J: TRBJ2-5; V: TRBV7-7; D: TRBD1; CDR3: CASSLALGTDQETQYF; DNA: TGTGCCAGCAGCTTAGCCCTAGGGACAGACCAAGAGACCCAGTACTTC
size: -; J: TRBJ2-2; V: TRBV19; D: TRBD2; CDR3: CASSIASGRARTGELFF; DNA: TGTGCCAGTAGTATAGCTAGCGGGAGGGCCAGAACCGGGGAGCTGTTTTTT
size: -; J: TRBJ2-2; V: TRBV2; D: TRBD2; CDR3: CASSRTSGSKGNTGELFF; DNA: TGTGCCAGCAGTCGGACTAGCGGGAGTAAGGGGAACACCGGGGAGCTGTTTTTT
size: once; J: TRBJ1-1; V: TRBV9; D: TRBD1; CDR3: CASSVGQGVGNTEAFF; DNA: TGTGCCAGCAGCGTAGGACAGGGAGTAGGGAACACTGAAGCTTTCTTT
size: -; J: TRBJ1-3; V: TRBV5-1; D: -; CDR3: CASSQTSSGNTIYF; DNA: TGCGCCAGCAGCCAAACGAGCTCTGGAAACACCATATATTTT
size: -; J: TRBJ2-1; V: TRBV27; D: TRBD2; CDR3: CASSSGGTTYNEQFF; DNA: TGTGCCAGCAGTTCCGGGGGGACTACCTACAATGAGCAGTTCTTC
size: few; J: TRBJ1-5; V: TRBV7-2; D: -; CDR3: CASRRDIHSEWAQHF; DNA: TGTGCCAGCAGACGGGACATCCATTCGGAATGGGCCCAGCATTTT
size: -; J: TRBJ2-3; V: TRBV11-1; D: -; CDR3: CASSLGQYGGTDTQYF; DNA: TGTGCCAGCAGCTTAGGACAGTATGGGGGCACAGATACGCAGTATTTT
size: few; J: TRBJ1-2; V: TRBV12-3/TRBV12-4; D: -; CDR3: CASTLPGGGGYTF; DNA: TGTGCCAGCACCCTGCCGGGGGGGGGAGGCTACACCTTC
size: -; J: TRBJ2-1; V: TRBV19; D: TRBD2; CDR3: CAIEREKRHNEQFF; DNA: TGTGCCATTGAGCGGGAGAAGCGCCACAATGAGCAGTTCTTC
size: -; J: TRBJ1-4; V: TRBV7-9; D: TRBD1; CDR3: CASSFGGTGNEKLFF; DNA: TGTGCCAGCAGCTTCGGGGGGACAGGGAATGAAAAACTGTTTTTT